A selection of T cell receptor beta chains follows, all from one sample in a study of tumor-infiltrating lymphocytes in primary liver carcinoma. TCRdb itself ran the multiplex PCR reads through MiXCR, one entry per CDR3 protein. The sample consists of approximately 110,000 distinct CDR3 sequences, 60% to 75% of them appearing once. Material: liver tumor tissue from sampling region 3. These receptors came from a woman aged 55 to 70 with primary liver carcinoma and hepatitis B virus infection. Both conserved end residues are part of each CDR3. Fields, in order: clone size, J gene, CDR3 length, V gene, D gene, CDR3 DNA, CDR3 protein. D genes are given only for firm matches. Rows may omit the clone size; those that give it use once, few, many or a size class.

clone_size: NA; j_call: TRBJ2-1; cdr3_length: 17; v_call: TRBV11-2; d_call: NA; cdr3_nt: TGTGCCAGCAGTTCCGACCTCAGATTAGCCTCCTACAATGAGCAGTTCTTC; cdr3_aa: CASSSDLRLASYNEQFF
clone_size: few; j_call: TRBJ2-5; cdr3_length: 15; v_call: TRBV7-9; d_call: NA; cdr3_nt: TGTGCCAGCAGCCCAATGGGGGCGGAGCAAGAGACCCAGTACTTC; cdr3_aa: CASSPMGAEQETQYF
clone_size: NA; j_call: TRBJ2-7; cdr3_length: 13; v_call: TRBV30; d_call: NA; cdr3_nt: TGTGCCCGGAGGCGGCGGGGAGTCAAAGAACAGTACTTC; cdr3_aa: CARRRRGVKEQYF
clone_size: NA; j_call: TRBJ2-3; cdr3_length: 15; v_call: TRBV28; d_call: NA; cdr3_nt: TGTGCCAGCAGCTCAACAGGGAGAACCACAGATACGCAGTATTTT; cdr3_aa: CASSSTGRTTDTQYF
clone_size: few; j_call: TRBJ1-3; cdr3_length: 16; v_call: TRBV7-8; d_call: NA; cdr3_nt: TGTGCCAGCAGCTTAGGTGGGGGGAGGGTTGGAAACACCATATATTTT; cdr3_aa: CASSLGGGRVGNTIYF
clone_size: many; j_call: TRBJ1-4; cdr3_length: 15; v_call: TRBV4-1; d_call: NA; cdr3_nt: TGCGCCAGCAGCCGGCGGGTCAGCACTAATGAAAAACTGTTTTTT; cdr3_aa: CASSRRVSTNEKLFF
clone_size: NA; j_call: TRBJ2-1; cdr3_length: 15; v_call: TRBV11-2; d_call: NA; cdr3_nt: TGTGCCAACAGCATAGAGGGAGGAAGTATCGGTGATCAGTTCTTC; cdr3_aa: CANSIEGGSIGDQFF
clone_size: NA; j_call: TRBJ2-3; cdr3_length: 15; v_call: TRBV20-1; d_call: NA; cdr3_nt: TGCAGTGCCACAGAAGGGACCCTGGGCACAGATACGCAGTATTTT; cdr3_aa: CSATEGTLGTDTQYF
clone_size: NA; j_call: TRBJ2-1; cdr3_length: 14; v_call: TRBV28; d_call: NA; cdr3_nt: TGTGCCAGCAATCATGGCCTATCCTACAATGAGCAGTTCTTC; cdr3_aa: CASNHGLSYNEQFF
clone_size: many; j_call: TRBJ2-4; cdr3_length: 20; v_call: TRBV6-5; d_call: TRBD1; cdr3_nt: TGTGCCAGCAGTCTCATACCAATCCTTTCAGGGGGCCTGGCCAAAAACATTCAGTACTTC; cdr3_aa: CASSLIPILSGGLAKNIQYF
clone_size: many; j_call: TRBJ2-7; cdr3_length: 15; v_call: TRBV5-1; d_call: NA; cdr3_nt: TGCGCCAGCAGCTTGTTTGGGGACTCCTCCTACGAGCAGTACTTC; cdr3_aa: CASSLFGDSSYEQYF
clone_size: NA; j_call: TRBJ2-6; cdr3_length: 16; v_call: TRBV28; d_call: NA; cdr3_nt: TGTGCCATAGGAGGACTATCAAGCTCTGGGGCCAACGTCCTGACTTTC; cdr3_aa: CAIGGLSSSGANVLTF
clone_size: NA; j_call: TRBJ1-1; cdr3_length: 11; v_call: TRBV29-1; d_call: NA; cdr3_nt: TGCAGCGCTGAACAGAACAGTGAAGCTTTCTTC; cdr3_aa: CSAEQNSEAFF
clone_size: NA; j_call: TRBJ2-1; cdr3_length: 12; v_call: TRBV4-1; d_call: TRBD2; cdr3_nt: TGCGCCAACAGCCAAGAGGAGCGGGACCAGTTCTTC; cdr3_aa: CANSQEERDQFF
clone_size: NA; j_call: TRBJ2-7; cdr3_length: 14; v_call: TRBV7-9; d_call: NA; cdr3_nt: TGTGCCAGCAGCTTAGCGGGACAACATTACGAGCAGTACTTC; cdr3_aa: CASSLAGQHYEQYF
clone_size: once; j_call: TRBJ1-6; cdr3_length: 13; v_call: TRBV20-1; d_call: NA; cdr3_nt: TGCAGTCCGTGGACCGCCCAGTCTTCACCCCTCCACTTT; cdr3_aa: CSPWTAQSSPLHF
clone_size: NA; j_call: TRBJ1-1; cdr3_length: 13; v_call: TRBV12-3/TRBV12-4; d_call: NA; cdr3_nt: TGTGCCAGCAGGAGGGACCCAAGGACTGAGGCTTTCTTT; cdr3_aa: CASRRDPRTEAFF
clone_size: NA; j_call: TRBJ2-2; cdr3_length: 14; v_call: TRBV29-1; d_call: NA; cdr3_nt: TGCAGTGATGGAGGCCTGACGAACGCCGGGGAGCTGTTTTTT; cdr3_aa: CSDGGLTNAGELFF
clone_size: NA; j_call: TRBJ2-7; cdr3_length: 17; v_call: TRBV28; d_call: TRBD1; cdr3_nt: TGTGCCAGCAGTATGTCCGGGACAGGTTCCCATTCCTACGAGCAGTACTTC; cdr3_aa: CASSMSGTGSHSYEQYF
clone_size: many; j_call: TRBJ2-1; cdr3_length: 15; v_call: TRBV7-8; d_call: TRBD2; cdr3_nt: TGTGCCAGCAGCCCTGGACTAGCGGAATACAATGAGCAGTTCTTC; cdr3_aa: CASSPGLAEYNEQFF
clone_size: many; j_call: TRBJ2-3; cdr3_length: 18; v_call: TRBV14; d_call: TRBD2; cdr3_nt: TGTGCCAGCAGCCAACTCATAGCGGGAGCGAATTCTCCAGATACGCAGTATTTT; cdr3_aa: CASSQLIAGANSPDTQYF
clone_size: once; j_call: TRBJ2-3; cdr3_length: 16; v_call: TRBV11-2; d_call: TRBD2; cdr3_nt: TGTGCCAGCAACTCCGGGACTAGCGCCAAGCTAGATACGCAGTGTTTT; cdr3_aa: CASNSGTSAKLDTQCF
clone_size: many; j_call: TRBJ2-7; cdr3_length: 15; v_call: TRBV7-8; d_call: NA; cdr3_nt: TGTGCCAGCAGCTCCTCGGCCGCCAGGGCATACGAGCAGTACTTC; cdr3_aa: CASSSSAARAYEQYF
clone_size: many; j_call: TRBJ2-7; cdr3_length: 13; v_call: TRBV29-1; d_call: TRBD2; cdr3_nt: TGCAGCGTGGGGGGGACTAGCAGCGACGAGCAGTACTTC; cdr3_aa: CSVGGTSSDEQYF
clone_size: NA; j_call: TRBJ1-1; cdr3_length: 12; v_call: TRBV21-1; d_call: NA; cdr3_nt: TGTGCCAGCAGCCCCAGGGTCGCTGAAGCTTTCTTT; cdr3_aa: CASSPRVAEAFF
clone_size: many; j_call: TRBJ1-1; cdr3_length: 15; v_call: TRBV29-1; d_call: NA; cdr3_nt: TGCAGCGTTGCAAAACCAAGATTAGTGAACACTGAAGCTTTCTTT; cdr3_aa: CSVAKPRLVNTEAFF
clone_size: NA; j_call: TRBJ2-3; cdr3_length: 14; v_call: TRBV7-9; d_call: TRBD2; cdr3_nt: TGTGCCAGCAGCTTGGGACTAGCTGGAGATACGCAGTATTTT; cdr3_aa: CASSLGLAGDTQYF
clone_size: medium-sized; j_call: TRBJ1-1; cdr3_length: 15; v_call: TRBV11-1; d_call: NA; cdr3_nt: TGTGCCAGCAGCCCCGAGGCCGGCGGTTACACTGAAGCTTTCTTT; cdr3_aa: CASSPEAGGYTEAFF
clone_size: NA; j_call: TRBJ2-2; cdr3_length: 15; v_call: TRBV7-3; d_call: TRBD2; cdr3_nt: TGTGCCAGCAGCCTTAGCGGGAGGTGGACCGGGGAGCTGTTTTTT; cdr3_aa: CASSLSGRWTGELFF